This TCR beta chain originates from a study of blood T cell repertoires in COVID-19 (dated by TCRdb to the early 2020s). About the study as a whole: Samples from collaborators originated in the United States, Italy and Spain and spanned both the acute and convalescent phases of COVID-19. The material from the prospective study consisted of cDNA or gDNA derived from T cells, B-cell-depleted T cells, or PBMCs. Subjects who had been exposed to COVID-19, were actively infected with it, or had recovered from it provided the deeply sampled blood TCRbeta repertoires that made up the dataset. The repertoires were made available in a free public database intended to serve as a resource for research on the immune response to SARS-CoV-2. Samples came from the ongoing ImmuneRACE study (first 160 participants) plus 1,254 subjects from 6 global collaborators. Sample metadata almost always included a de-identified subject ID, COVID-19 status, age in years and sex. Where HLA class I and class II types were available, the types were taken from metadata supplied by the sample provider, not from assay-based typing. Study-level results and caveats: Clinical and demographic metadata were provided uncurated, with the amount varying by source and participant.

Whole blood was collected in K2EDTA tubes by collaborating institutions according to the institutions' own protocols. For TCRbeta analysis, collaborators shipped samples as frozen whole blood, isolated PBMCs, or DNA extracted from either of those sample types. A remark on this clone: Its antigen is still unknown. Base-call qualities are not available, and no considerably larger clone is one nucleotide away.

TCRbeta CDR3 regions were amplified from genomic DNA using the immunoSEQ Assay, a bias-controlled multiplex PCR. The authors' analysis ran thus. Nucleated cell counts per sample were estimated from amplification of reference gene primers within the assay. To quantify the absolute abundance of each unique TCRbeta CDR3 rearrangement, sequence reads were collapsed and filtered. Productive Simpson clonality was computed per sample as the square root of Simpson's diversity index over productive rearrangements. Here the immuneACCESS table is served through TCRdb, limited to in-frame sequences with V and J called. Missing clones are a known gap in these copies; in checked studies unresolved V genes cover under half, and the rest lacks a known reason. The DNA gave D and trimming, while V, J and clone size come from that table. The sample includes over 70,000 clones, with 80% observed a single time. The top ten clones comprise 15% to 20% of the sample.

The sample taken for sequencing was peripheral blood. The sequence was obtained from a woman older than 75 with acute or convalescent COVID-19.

For the CDR3, the sequence is CASSSVSGRPHNEQFF. The sequence in DNA is TGTGCCAGCTCATCGGTTAGCGGGAGGCCCCACAATGAGCAGTTCTTC. The V and J segments used are TRBV18 and TRBJ2-1, with 10 central nucleotides matching TRBD2. The CDR1 and CDR2 encoded by the germline V gene are KGHSH and LQKENI. The CDR3 numbers 16 residues from cysteine through phenylalanine. Only CDR3 DNA remains: 48 bases, in frame from the first base. Relative to germline, V is missing 5 bases and J is missing 5 bases, with 9 bases of the junction outside any gene match. This CDR3, with the reference TRBV18 and TRBJ2-1 proteins standing in past its ends, gives the full variable domain NAGVMQNPRHLVRRRGQEARLRCSPMKGHSHVYWYRQLPEEGLKFMVYLQKENIIDESGMPKERFSAEFPKEGPSILRIQQVVRGDSAAYFCASSSVSGRPHNEQFFGPGTRLTVL.